The 32 T cell receptor beta chains below were found in one sample sequenced in a study of blood T cells in healthy people across ages. A second PCR of about 6 to 12 cycles used a sample-barcoded 5' primer and a J-beta primer mix. TCRdb independently ran MiXCR on the 5' RACE reads; one entry per CDR3 protein. This table holds hundreds of thousands of distinct CDR3 sequences, 25% found once. The same data also went into a second study, on T cells of mothers and their children.

The material sequenced was blood. These TCRs come from a boy between 10 and 17 years old in good health.

Concerning this clonotype: Germline is not matched at one junction end, which may reflect a read error. The chain is built from TRBV7-9 and TRBJ2-7; D call uncertain. This CDR3 comprises 13 residues. From germline, CDR1 is SEHNR and CDR2 FQNEAQ (reference sequence). The DNA for the CDR3 is TGTGTCAGCAGCTTCCCGGGTTCCTACGAGCAGTACTTC. The encoded protein is CVSSFPGSYEQYF.

This clonotype was observed a handful of times. This chain joins TRBV29-1 and TRBJ2-3; D is undetermined. Germline CDR1 SQVTM, CDR2 ANQGSEA. Trimming pared 1 base from V and 4 bases from J, leaving 9 bases between. The CDR3 extends over 13 amino acids. The chain's CDR3 is CSVEALPPDTQYF. CDR3 coding DNA: TGCAGCGTTGAAGCCCTCCCCCCAGATACGCAGTATTTT.

Only a few counts were recorded for this clonotype. The chain joins TRBV24-1 to TRBJ1-1; D uncertain. The CDR3 runs 13 residues. The ends were cut back, 6 bases at V and 11 bases at J, with 18 bases in the middle. Germline V gene lookup returns CDR1 KGHDR and CDR2 SFDVKD. CDR3 sequence: CATSNPDTRRAFF. For the CDR3, the DNA is TGTGCCACCAGTAACCCAGACACCCGCCGGGCTTTCTTT.

CDR3 DNA sequence: TGTGCCAGCAGTCATCAGACTAGCGGCCAAGAGACCCAGTACTTC. Translation: CASSHQTSGQETQYF. This sequence joins TRBV6-2 or TRBV6-3 and TRBJ2-5; 9 bases are shared with TRBD2. Germline loops: CDR1 MNHEY, CDR2 SVGEGT. After removal of 5 bases from V and 1 base from J, the junction contained 5 bases not matched to a gene. The CDR3 is 15 residues long.

This clonotype was detected a few times. The J gene is TRBJ2-2, the V gene TRBV6-1, with unresolved D. Germline V gene lookup returns CDR1 MNHNS and CDR2 SASEGT. The CDR3 is made up of 14 amino acids. Trimming pared 1 base from V and 3 bases from J, leaving 6 bases between. The CDR3 coding sequence is TGTGCCAGCAGTGAAGAATACTACACCGGGGAGCTGTTTTTT. This gives the protein CASSEEYYTGELFF.

This clonotype was detected only a few times. V is TRBV14 and J is TRBJ2-7, with D perhaps TRBD1 (5 bases). This CDR3 is built from 13 residues. Trimming cost V 0 bases and J 7 bases, with 10 bases left between them. CDR1 SGHDN and CDR2 FVKESK come from the germline V gene. The CDR3 here is CASSQDPGQEQYF. The CDR3 coding sequence is TGTGCCAGCAGCCAAGACCCAGGGCAAGAGCAGTACTTC.

J is TRBJ2-3 and V is TRBV29-1; unclear D gene. The germline V gene has CDR1 SQVTM and CDR2 ANQGSEA. Trimming cost V 8 bases and J 0 bases, with 9 bases left between them. This CDR3 has 12 amino acids. The CDR3 coding sequence is TGCAGCTCTGTACGTAGCACAGATACGCAGTATTTT. Its protein is CSSVRSTDTQYF.

The gene calls are TRBV7-6 and TRBJ2-2; TRBD2 agrees at 9 bases. CDR1 SGHVS and CDR2 FNYEAQ come from the germline V gene. The CDR3 is 16 residues long. J was trimmed by 2 bases and V by 5 bases; bases with no gene match: 6. CDR3 sequence reads: CASSRNSGGNTGELFF. The CDR3 DNA reads TGTGCCAGCAGCCGAAATAGCGGGGGAAACACCGGGGAGCTGTTTTTT.

V is TRBV5-1 and J is TRBJ2-2; 8 bases are a match to TRBD1. Per the germline V gene, CDR1 is SGHRS and CDR2 is YFSETQ. The CDR3 is 15 amino acids. J was trimmed by 2 bases and V by 3 bases; bases with no gene match: 3. The CDR3 DNA reads TGCGCCAGCAGCTACAGGGGGGAAAACACCGGGGAGCTGTTTTTT. Translated: CASSYRGENTGELFF.

This clonotype has more than one count but fewer than ten. The rearrangement links TRBV7-9 to TRBJ2-7; the D call may be TRBD1 or TRBD2 (6 bases each). The CDR3 runs 13 residues. Germline V lookup: CDR1 SEHNR, CDR2 FQNEAQ (reference sequence). V lost 5 bases to trimming and J lost 7 bases, with 15 bases between them. CDR3 region: CASSPRGPEEQYF. As DNA, the CDR3 is TGTGCCAGCAGCCCCCGGGGGCCGGAAGAGCAGTACTTC.

The chain combines TRBV24-1 with TRBJ1-1, with a possible D match to TRBD1 (5 bases). The CDR3 extends over 13 amino acids. Trimming stripped 4 bases from V and 4 bases from J, with 9 bases between. Germline CDR1 is KGHDR and CDR2 is SFDVKD. CDR3 DNA sequence: TGTGCCACCAGTGAGGCCGGGGGCACTGAAGCTTTCTTT. It encodes CATSEAGGTEAFF.

This chain connects TRBV29-1 to TRBJ2-1; TRBD1 matches 8 bases. Germline assignment: CDR1 SQVTM and CDR2 ANQGSEA. This CDR3 is 12 amino acids long. The CDR3 nucleotides read TGCATAGGACAGGGCTCCTACAATGAGCAGTTCTTC. It codes for CIGQGSYNEQFF.

The chain joins TRBV20-1 to TRBJ2-6, with 7 nucleotides matching TRBD1. CDR3 size: 17 residues. Germline CDR1 and CDR2: DFQATT and SNEGSKA (reference sequence). The ends lost 0 bases at V and 5 bases at J; junction bases unmatched: 10. The CDR3: CSARDLTGYERANVLTF. CDR3 bases: TGCAGTGCTAGAGACCTGACAGGGTACGAAAGGGCCAACGTCCTGACTTTC.

In the case of this clonotype: Germline is not matched at one junction end, which may reflect a read error. This chain uses TRBV7-2 with TRBJ1-1; D ambiguous. CDR1 is SGHTA, CDR2 FQGNSA, per germline. The CDR3 length is 13 residues. The CDR3 here is CVSSQNGNTEAFF. CDR3 in DNA: TGTGTCAGCAGCCAAAACGGGAACACTGAAGCTTTCTTT.

The chain combines TRBV18 with TRBJ2-5; 10 nucleotides align to TRBD1. The DNA end is a closer match to TRBJ2-1, so the J assignment may be wrong. The CDR3 loop spans 16 amino acids. Looked up from germline, CDR1 is KGHSH and CDR2 is LQKENI. The CDR3 DNA sequence: TGTGCCAGCTCACCACTGACAGGGGGCAAAAACAATGAGCAGTTCTTC. It specifies CASSPLTGGKNNEQFF.

Note on this clonotype: The junction departs from the called germline gene at one end, perhaps through a read error. V is TRBV6-5 and J is TRBJ1-1, with D perhaps matching TRBD1 (6 bases). The CDR3 runs 15 residues. CDR1 is MNHEY and CDR2 is SVGAGI in the germline V gene. This CDR3 is CASSYYGQPNTEALF. DNA for the CDR3: TGTGCCAGCAGTTACTATGGACAGCCGAACACTGAAGCTTTGTTT.

This clonotype has ten or more counts. The chain combines TRBV20-1 with TRBJ2-5, with 7 positions matching TRBD1. The J call may be faulty, since TRBJ2-7 better matches the DNA end. Germline CDR1 DFQATT, CDR2 SNEGSKA (reference sequence). The CDR3 totals 12 residues. The CDR3 DNA follows: TGCAGTGCTAGTAGACAGGGAGACGAGCAGTACTTC. This sequence encodes CSASRQGDEQYF.

The chain couples TRBV27 to TRBJ2-7, with 9 bases matching TRBD2. The CDR3 length is 14 residues. Germline CDR1 is MNHEY and CDR2 is SMNVEV (reference sequence). J gave up 3 bases and V 7 bases, and 7 bases lay outside the gene matches. The CDR3 nucleotides read TGTGCCAGCACTTTTAGCGGGGGAAACTACGAGCAGTACTTC. Translating it yields CASTFSGGNYEQYF.

The rearrangement uses TRBV7-2 and TRBJ2-7, with 11 bases fitting TRBD2. The CDR3 contains 18 residues. V gave up 0 bases and J gave up 4 bases; unmatched junction bases: 11. Per the germline V gene, CDR1 is SGHTA and CDR2 is FQGNSA. The CDR3 DNA reads TGTGCCAGCAGCTTAGCGGTTACTAGCGGGAGCTTTGCGTACGAGCAGTACTTC. Translated: CASSLAVTSGSFAYEQYF.

This clonotype was seen a few times. This chain links TRBV18 with TRBJ1-2; D gene ambiguous. The germline V gene has CDR1 KGHSH and CDR2 LQKENI. This CDR3 is built from 12 residues. Trimming cost V 3 bases and J 2 bases, with 4 bases left between them. The CDR3 coding sequence is TGTGCCAGCTCACCTCAGAACTATGGCTACACCTTC. It is translated as CASSPQNYGYTF.

The chain combines TRBV4-3 with TRBJ2-5; a weak D match, TRBD1 (5 bases). The CDR3 is made up of 13 amino acids. Germline V CDR1 and CDR2: LGHNA, YSLEER. Trimming removed 4 bases at V and 5 bases at J, with 11 bases between. The CDR3 is CASSLGAWETQYF. The CDR3 nucleotides are TGCGCCAGCAGCCTAGGGGCATGGGAGACCCAGTACTTC.

The V gene is TRBV5-1, the J gene TRBJ2-1, with 11 bases identical to TRBD2. V gave up 6 bases and J gave up 9 bases; unmatched junction bases: 23. The CDR3 length is 19 residues. CDR1 and CDR2 from the germline V gene are SGHRS and YFSETQ. The CDR3: CASTKAPGLAAQIGGEQFF. The CDR3 nucleotides are TGCGCCAGCACCAAAGCTCCGGGACTAGCGGCCCAGATTGGGGGTGAGCAGTTCTTC.

This clonotype was seen ten or more times. The V call is TRBV11-2, the J call TRBJ2-5; D is unclear. This CDR3 comprises 13 residues. CDR1 is SGHAT, CDR2 FQNNGV, per germline. V lost 5 bases and J lost 4, with 11 bases in between. This CDR3 is CASSPSSGETQYF. DNA for the CDR3: TGTGCCAGCAGCCCAAGTTCTGGAGAGACCCAGTACTTC.

This clonotype was observed a few times. The chain is built from TRBV15 and TRBJ2-1; the D is unclear. The DNA end lines up better with TRBJ2-5; the J call may be wrong. This CDR3 is 15 amino acids long. Germline loops: CDR1 LNHNV, CDR2 YYDKDF (reference sequence). CDR3 nucleotide sequence: TGTGCCACCAGCAGAGACCCCTCGTCCCAAGAGACCCAGTACTTC. Translation: CATSRDPSSQETQYF.

This chain connects TRBV20-1 to TRBJ2-3; tentatively, D is TRBD2 (5 bases). Germline lookup yields CDR1 DFQATT and CDR2 SNEGSKA (reference sequence). Deletions cut 0 bases from V and 0 bases from J, with 10 bases between. This CDR3 comprises 15 residues. CDR3 in amino acids: CSARERVDSTDTQYF. CDR3 in DNA: TGCAGTGCTAGAGAGCGGGTAGATAGCACAGATACGCAGTATTTT.

The chain is built from TRBV5-1 and TRBJ2-3, with TRBD2 matching over 10 bases. Trimming took 0 bases from V and 5 from J; bases not matched to a gene: 6. This CDR3 is 16 amino acids long. Germline assignment: CDR1 SGHRS and CDR2 YFSETQ. Written as DNA, the CDR3 is TGCGCCAGCAGCTTGGAGGTAGCGGGAGGCGTAGATACGCAGTATTTT. Its translation is CASSLEVAGGVDTQYF.

The CDR3 spells CSARDVGLVVYEQFF. CDR3 nucleotides: TGCAGTGCTAGAGACGTAGGACTAGTTGTGTATGAGCAGTTCTTC. The chain combines TRBV20-1 with TRBJ2-5; TRBD2 aligns across 7 bases. The DNA end is more similar to TRBJ2-1, so the J call may be wrong. Germline CDR1 reads DFQATT; CDR2 reads SNEGSKA (reference sequence). The CDR3 is made up of 15 amino acids.

This clonotype was seen only a few times. The chain employs TRBV7-2 and TRBJ1-2, with TRBD1 identical over 7 bases. Germline values: CDR1 SGHTA, CDR2 FQGNSA. This CDR3 spans 14 amino acids. Germline trimming cut 3 bases from V and 8 bases from J; bases unmatched to any gene: 9. CDR3 residues: CASSFQGGAKGYTF. The CDR3 DNA reads TGTGCCAGCAGCTTTCAGGGGGGCGCGAAGGGCTACACCTTC. Based on the CDR3 plus reference TRBV7-2 and TRBJ1-2, the full variable domain is GAGVSQSPSNKVTEKGKDVELRCDPISGHTALYWYRQSLGQGLEFLIYFQGNSAPDKSGLPSDRFSAERTGGSVSTLTIQRTQQEDSAVYLCASSFQGGAKGYTFGSGTRLTVV.

This clonotype was recorded a few times. The rearrangement uses TRBV28 and TRBJ1-6; D is uncertain. This CDR3 comprises 14 residues. From germline, CDR1 is MDHEN and CDR2 SYDVKM. Trimming removed 1 base from V and 9 bases from J, with 10 bases in between. CDR3 amino acids: CASSLLTDGSPLHF. Here the CDR3 DNA reads TGTGCCAGCAGTTTATTAACGGACGGTTCACCCCTCCACTTT.

This clonotype showed up just a few times. The CDR3 sequence is CSARQLLQETQYF. The CDR3 DNA sequence: TGCAGCGCTAGACAGCTCCTCCAAGAGACCCAGTACTTC. The chain is built from TRBV29-1 and TRBJ2-5; D is possibly TRBD1 (5 bases). V lost 7 bases and J lost 1, with 13 bases in between. Germline loops: CDR1 SQVTM, CDR2 ANQGSEA. This CDR3 has 13 residues.

This sequence joins TRBV20-1 and TRBJ1-2; 8 nucleotides agree with TRBD1. Germline V gene lookup returns CDR1 DFQATT and CDR2 SNEGSKA (reference sequence). The CDR3 is 14 residues long. The trim removed 3 bases at V and 8 bases at J, leaving 11 bases unmatched. In DNA, the CDR3 is TGCAGTGCTAGTGGGACGGACAGGGATGGAGGCTACACCTTC. Encoded protein: CSASGTDRDGGYTF.

A note on this clonotype: This CDR3 is missing its conserved last phenylalanine or tryptophan, likely due to a read error. J is TRBJ2-3 and V is TRBV4-1, with D possibly TRBD2 on 6 matching bases. The ends were cut back, 2 bases at V and 0 bases at J, with 9 bases in the middle. Germline lookup yields CDR1 MGHRA and CDR2 YSYEKL. The CDR3 has 15 residues. CDR3 sequence (DNA): TGCGCCAGCAGCCAACTAGCGTTTAGCACAGATACGCAGTATCTT. Protein: CASSQLAFSTDTQYL.